The TCR beta chain under discussion was sequenced for a study of CD8+ T cells in alopecia areata. Germline-derived CDR1 and CDR2 are ENHRY and SYGVKD. V trimming: 6 bases; J trimming: 3 bases; junction bases outside the gene matches: 6. The CDR3 runs 14 residues. The treatment denotes: oral pan-JAK inhibitor, 5-10 mg twice daily. Extracted RNA was reverse transcribed, and the resulting cDNA served as sequencing template. Profiling relied on immunoSEQ multiplex PCR, and the TCRdb table lists in-frame clones only, not all of them. The sample consists of approximately 280,000 clones, roughly 64% of them appearing once.

Sample: CD4+ T cells sorted from blood, taken at week 24, from a patient treated with tofacitinib. This sequence joins TRBV10-3 and TRBJ2-5, with 8 bases identical to TRBD1. The source is a human donor with alopecia areata. CDR3 in DNA: TGTGCCATCAGCCAAGGACAGGGCAAAGAGACCCAGTACTTC. As protein: CAISQGQGKETQYF.